This T cell receptor (beta chain) comes out of a study of T cell changes during pregnancy in multiple sclerosis. Profiling relied on immunoSEQ multiplex PCR, and the TCRdb table lists in-frame clones only, not all of them. The sample includes 65,000 to 85,000 clones, roughly 90% of them seen just once. CDR3 length equals 16 residues. Trimming shortened V by 0 bases and J by 0 bases, and 9 bases separated the two germline ends. Germline V gene lookup returns CDR1 MNHEY and CDR2 SVGAGI. The chain combines TRBV6-5 with TRBJ1-3; possibly TRBD1 for D (5 bases). This clonotype was sampled from a female donor in good health, enrolled as a control in a pregnancy study. The starting material was peripheral blood, obtained after pregnancy. The CDR3 DNA reads as TGTGCCAGCAGTTACTCCAGACAGAGCTCTGGAAACACCATATATTTT. Encoded protein: CASSYSRQSSGNTIYF.